This T cell receptor (beta chain) was retrieved from a study of identical twins. Study observations and caveats: Invariant cells of the MAIT and iNKT types might have partly distorted the zero-insertion analyses. Insertions ran lower in abundant cord blood beta clonotypes, though not in memory repertoires.

Each donor was a healthy Caucasian. Unique molecular identifiers were present on the cDNA, which also gained a universal primer site by template switching. TCRdb independently ran MiXCR on the 5' RACE reads; one entry per CDR3 protein. The sample lists nearly 650,000 distinct CDR3 sequences, just over 7% occurring once. CDR1 SNHLY and CDR2 FYNNEI come from the germline V gene. This CDR3 is 12 amino acids long. Comments on this clonotype: Its antigen is as yet unknown. At one of its ends the junction is not consistent with the germline gene, which may arise from a read error.

The same data also went into a second study, on yellow fever vaccine responses in identical twins.

The rearrangement links TRBV2 to TRBJ2-7; D is uncertain. The source material was PBMCs. The receptor comes from a woman aged 18-29 years in good health. The CDR3 DNA follows: TGTGCTAGCAGAGGCAGATTCTACGAGCAGTACTTC. Translated: CASRGRFYEQYF.